Listed below are T cell receptor beta chains from one sample, sequenced in a study of OX40 agonist ivuxolimab in advanced cancers. Sequencing was performed with immunoSEQ multiplex PCR; in TCRdb, only in-frame clones are kept and a portion is missing. The profile shows 53,000 or so clones, 84% of them singletons. Here the sequenced sample was CD4+ or CD8+ T cells sorted from blood, taken in a trial of the OX40 agonist ivuxolimab. Receptors originate from an adult with an advanced solid tumor such as melanoma, head and neck, liver or kidney cancer. Both conserved end residues are part of each CDR3. Each record gives: clone size, V gene, J gene, CDR3 protein. A row's size may be missing; if present it is once, few, many or a size class.

>.|TRBV5-1|TRBJ2-1
CASSFFTGGSYNEQFF
>once|TRBV6-5|TRBJ2-3
CASRPPSTDTQYF
>.|TRBV30|TRBJ2-3
CAWSEAVYAATDTQYF
>.|TRBV7-3|TRBJ2-3
CASSLREGDTQYF
>once|TRBV28|TRBJ2-2
CASSFGPNTGELFF
>.|TRBV5-4|TRBJ2-7
CASSTRGLAIIEQYF
>few|TRBV10-3|TRBJ1-4
CAISESVPSSGTNEKLFF
>.|TRBV6-6|TRBJ2-5
CASSYDGGKETQYF
>.|TRBV19|TRBJ2-2
CASSIREGRPTGELFF
>.|TRBV10-1|TRBJ2-1
CASSEPPPPVAGVWVEQFF
>.|TRBV19|TRBJ2-3
CASSSLLAGGEDTQYF
>.|TRBV19|TRBJ2-1
CASSGRTGAQFF
>.|TRBV5-4|TRBJ2-2
CASSLRGGGGELFF
>.|TRBV6-7|TRBJ1-2
CASSLPDRGYGGYTF
>.|TRBV19|TRBJ1-3
CASISTRRSSGNTIYF
>.|TRBV12-2|TRBJ2-1
CASRKSPGTSGVRSYNEQFF
>.|TRBV6-6|TRBJ1-2
CASSYDRVNYGYTF
>.|TRBV11-2|TRBJ2-5
CASSLGQIFQETQYF
>.|TRBV7-9|TRBJ1-1
CASSLEGGTEAFF
>.|TRBV6-1|TRBJ1-2
CASSAGVGVGYGYTF
>.|TRBV7-2|TRBJ2-7
CASSLDGRAYEQYF
>.|TRBV5-5|TRBJ2-7
CASSSVSSYEQYF
>.|TRBV2|TRBJ2-4
CASNSGQGKNIQYF
>.|TRBV19|TRBJ2-7
CASSTDRGRSFYQEQYF
>once|TRBV19|TRBJ2-3
CASSVQGRDTQYF
>.|TRBV11-2|TRBJ1-2
CASSPRIGGYTF
>.|TRBV7-2|TRBJ2-5
CASSLALSGGQQETQYF
>.|TRBV13|TRBJ2-1
CASSLEGLGSGSSYNEQFF
>.|TRBV5-1|TRBJ2-3
CATGAGGKIDTQYF
>.|TRBV2|TRBJ2-7
CASNLDRMSYEQYF
>.|TRBV7-8|TRBJ2-7
CASSLGLAGTYEQYF
>.|TRBV7-3|TRBJ2-5
CASSLRAGGGWETQYF
>.|TRBV5-1|TRBJ1-2
CASSSLWTDRLPNYGYTF
>.|TRBV10-1|TRBJ2-3
CASSGLPDTQYF
>.|TRBV10-3|TRBJ1-6
CATADRANSPLHF
>.|TRBV11-2|TRBJ1-4
CASSPRQGNEKLFF
>.|TRBV11-2|TRBJ2-7
CASTTSRLPVNSYEQYF
>.|TRBV15|TRBJ2-2
CATSRRGFGELFF
>.|TRBV19|TRBJ2-5
CASSMAGLRETQYF
>once|TRBV2|TRBJ2-2
CASSVKNTGELFF
>.|TRBV19|TRBJ1-5
CASSSTGGGQPQHF
>once|TRBV10-2|TRBJ2-7
CASTTTLSYEQYF
>.|TRBV27|TRBJ1-1
CASSPQVRGNTEAFF
>.|TRBV9|TRBJ2-3
CASSVAAGDSSDTQYF
>once|TRBV5-1|TRBJ2-3
CASSLSTSGNSDTQYF